The clone carrying this T cell receptor beta chain was seen a single time. Its antigen is not identified. Sequencing used immunoSEQ multiplex PCR; TCRdb keeps in-frame clones, though not all of them. Among around 82,000 clones, 70% to 90% were seen once, and the ten largest hold about 0.45%. This entry belongs to a study of OX40 agonist ivuxolimab in advanced cancers. Overall study findings and caveats: Some of the lowest clonal expansion was seen in partial responders at 0.1-3.0 mg/kg.

The CDR3 loop spans 16 amino acids. V was pared by 8 bases and J by 6 bases, with 23 bases between. Germline V gives CDR1 KGHSH, CDR2 LQKENI. The material was CD4+ or CD8+ T cells sorted from blood, obtained in a trial of the OX40 agonist ivuxolimab. This rearrangement joins TRBV18 to TRBJ1-5; D might be TRBD1 (5 bases). The source of this sequence is an adult with an advanced solid tumor such as melanoma, head and neck, liver or kidney cancer. CDR3 nucleotide sequence: TGTGCCAGCGCTCGGGGCAGGGACGGGGCCACTCAGCCCCAGCATTTT. Residues: CASARGRDGATQPQHF.